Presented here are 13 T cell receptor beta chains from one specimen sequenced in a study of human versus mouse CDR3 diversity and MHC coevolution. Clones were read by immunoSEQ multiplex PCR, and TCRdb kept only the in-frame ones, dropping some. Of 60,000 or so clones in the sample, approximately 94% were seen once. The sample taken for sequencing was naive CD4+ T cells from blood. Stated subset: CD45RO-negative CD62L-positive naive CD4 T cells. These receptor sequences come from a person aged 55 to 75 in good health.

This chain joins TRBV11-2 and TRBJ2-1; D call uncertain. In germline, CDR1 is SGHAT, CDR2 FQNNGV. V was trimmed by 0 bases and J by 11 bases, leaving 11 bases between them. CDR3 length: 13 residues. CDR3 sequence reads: CASSLDGGRKQFF. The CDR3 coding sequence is TGTGCCAGCAGCTTAGACGGCGGCAGAAAGCAGTTCTTC.

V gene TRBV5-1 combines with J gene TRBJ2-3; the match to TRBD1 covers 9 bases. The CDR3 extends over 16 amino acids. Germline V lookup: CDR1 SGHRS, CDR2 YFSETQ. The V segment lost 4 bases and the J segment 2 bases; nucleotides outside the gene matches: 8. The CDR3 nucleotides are TGCGCCAGCAGCCCAGCAAGGGACAGGGTCACAGATACGCAGTATTTT. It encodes CASSPARDRVTDTQYF.

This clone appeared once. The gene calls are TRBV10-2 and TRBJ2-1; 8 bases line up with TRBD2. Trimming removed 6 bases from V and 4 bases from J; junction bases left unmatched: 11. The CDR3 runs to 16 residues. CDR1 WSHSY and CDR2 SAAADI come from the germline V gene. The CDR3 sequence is CASSPALAGPYNEQFF. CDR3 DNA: TGCGCCAGCAGCCCGGCCTTAGCGGGACCATACAATGAGCAGTTCTTC.

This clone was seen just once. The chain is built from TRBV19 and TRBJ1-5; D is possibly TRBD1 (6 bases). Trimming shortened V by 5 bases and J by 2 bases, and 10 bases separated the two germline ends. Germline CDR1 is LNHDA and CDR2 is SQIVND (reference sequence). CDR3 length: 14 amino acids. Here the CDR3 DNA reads TGTGCCAGTAGTCCACAGGGTGGCAATCAGCCCCAGCATTTT. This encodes CASSPQGGNQPQHF.

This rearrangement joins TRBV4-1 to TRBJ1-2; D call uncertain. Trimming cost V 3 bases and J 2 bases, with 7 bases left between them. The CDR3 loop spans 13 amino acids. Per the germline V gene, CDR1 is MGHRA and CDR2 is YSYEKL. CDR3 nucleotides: TGCGCCAGCAGCCAGGCGGGGAACTATGGCTACACCTTC. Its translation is CASSQAGNYGYTF.

The CDR3 region has the DNA TGCGCCAGCAGCGAGGGACAGGGGAATGGCTACACCTTC. This codes for CASSEGQGNGYTF. The V and J genes are TRBV5-1 and TRBJ1-2, with 10 positions matching TRBD1. V shed 4 bases and J 6 bases; nucleotides not matched to a gene: 3. The CDR3 totals 13 residues. Per germline, CDR1 SGHRS and CDR2 YFSETQ.

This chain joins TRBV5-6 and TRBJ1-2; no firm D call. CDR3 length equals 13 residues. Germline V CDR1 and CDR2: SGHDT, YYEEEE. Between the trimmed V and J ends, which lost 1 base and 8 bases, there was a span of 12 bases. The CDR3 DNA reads TGTGCCAGCAGCTTGCGGGTGTCGGAGGGCTACACCTTC. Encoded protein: CASSLRVSEGYTF. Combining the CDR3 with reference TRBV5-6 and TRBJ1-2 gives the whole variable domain DAGVTQSPTHLIKTRGQQVTLRCSPKSGHDTVSWYQQALGQGPQFIFQYYEEEERQRGNFPDRFSGHQFPNYSSELNVNALLLGDSALYLCASSLRVSEGYTFGSGTRLTVV.

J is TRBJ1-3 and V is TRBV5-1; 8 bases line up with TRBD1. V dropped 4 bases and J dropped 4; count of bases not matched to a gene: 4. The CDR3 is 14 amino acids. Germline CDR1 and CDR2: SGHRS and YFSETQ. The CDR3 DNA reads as TGCGCCAGCAGCCACGGGACAGGAGGAAACACCATATATTTT. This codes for CASSHGTGGNTIYF. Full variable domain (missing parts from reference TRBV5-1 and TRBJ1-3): KAGVTQTPRYLIKTRGQQVTLSCSPISGHRSVSWYQQTPGQGLQFLFEYFSETQRNKGNFPGRFSGRQFSNSRSEMNVSTLELGDSALYLCASSHGTGGNTIYFGEGSWLTVV.

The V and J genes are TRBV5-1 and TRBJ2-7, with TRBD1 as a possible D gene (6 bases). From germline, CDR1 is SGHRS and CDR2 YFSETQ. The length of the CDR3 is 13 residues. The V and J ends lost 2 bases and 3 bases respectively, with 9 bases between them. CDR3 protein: CASSLHRDYEQYF. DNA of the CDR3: TGCGCCAGCAGCTTACACAGGGACTACGAGCAGTACTTC.

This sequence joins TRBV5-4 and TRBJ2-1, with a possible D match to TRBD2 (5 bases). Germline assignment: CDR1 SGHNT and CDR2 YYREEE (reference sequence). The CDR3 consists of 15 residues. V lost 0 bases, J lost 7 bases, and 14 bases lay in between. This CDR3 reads CASSLGLEPGNEQFF. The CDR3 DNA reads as TGTGCCAGCAGCTTGGGGCTAGAACCGGGGAATGAGCAGTTCTTC. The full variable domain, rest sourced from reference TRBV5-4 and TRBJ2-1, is ETGVTQSPTHLIKTRGQQVTLRCSSQSGHNTVSWYQQALGQGPQFIFQYYREEENGRGNFPPRFSGLQFPNYSSELNVNALELDDSALYLCASSLGLEPGNEQFFGPGTRLTVL.

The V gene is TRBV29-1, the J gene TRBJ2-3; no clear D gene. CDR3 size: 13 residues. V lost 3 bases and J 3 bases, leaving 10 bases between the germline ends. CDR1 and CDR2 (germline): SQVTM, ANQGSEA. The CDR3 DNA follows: TGCAGCGTTGAGGAAGTCGGGACAGATACGCAGTATTTT. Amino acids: CSVEEVGTDTQYF.

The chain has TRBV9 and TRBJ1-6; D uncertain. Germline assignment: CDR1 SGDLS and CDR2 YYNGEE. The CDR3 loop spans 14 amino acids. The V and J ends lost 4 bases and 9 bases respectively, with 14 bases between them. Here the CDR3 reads CASSISQEASPLHF. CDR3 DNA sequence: TGTGCCAGCAGCATCTCTCAGGAAGCTTCACCCCTCCACTTT.

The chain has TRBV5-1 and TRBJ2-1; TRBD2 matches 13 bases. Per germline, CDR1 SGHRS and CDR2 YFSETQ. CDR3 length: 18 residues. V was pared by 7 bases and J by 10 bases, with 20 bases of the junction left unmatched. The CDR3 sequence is CASRSDTSGRALRGEQFF. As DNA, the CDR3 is TGCGCCAGCCGGTCCGACACTAGCGGGAGGGCCTTAAGGGGGGAGCAGTTCTTC. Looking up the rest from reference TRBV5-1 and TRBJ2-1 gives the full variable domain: KAGVTQTPRYLIKTRGQQVTLSCSPISGHRSVSWYQQTPGQGLQFLFEYFSETQRNKGNFPGRFSGRQFSNSRSEMNVSTLELGDSALYLCASRSDTSGRALRGEQFFGPGTRLTVL.